Sequencing of this TCR beta chain was carried out in a study of technical replicates of blood from a few donors. V dropped 7 bases and J dropped 10; count of bases not matched to a gene: 7. The CDR3 runs to 14 residues. Germline CDR1 reads MDHEN; CDR2 reads SYDVKM. Some clones are missing from TCRdb's copy, which holds only in-frame ones; the method was immunoSEQ multiplex PCR. The table shows approximately 75,000 clones, with around 90% occurring only once. The rearrangement links TRBV28 to TRBJ2-1; 13 nucleotides agree with TRBD2. This receptor was identified in a human donor in good health. Sequencing input: T cells isolated from PBMCs. The CDR3 region is CASTLAGGPKEQFF. The CDR3 DNA reads as TGTGCCAGCACACTAGCGGGAGGGCCCAAGGAGCAGTTCTTC.